This passage covers 32 T cell receptor beta chains from one sample sequenced in a study of siplizumab effects on memory and regulatory T cells. Libraries were prepared by immunoSEQ multiplex PCR; TCRdb keeps only in-frame clonotypes and omits some of them. The sample comprises about 120,000 clones, 90% to 95% of which are singletons, and under 2% rests with the top ten. Source material: non-Treg CD4+ T cells sorted from blood. All receptors derive from a human donor in good health.

DNA of the CDR3: TGTGCCAGCAGCGTAGCGGCAGGGCCCTATGGCTACACCTTC. Translated, it gives CASSVAAGPYGYTF. The chain is built from TRBV9 and TRBJ1-2; a possible D gene is TRBD1 (5 bases). Germline lookup yields CDR1 SGDLS and CDR2 YYNGEE. The CDR3 totals 14 residues. Trimming cost V 0 bases and J 4 bases, with 10 bases left between them.

The CDR3 loop is CASSLNGLAGRTDTQYF. The CDR3 DNA sequence: TGTGCCAGCAGCTTGAATGGGCTAGCGGGACGCACAGATACGCAGTATTTT. This chain links TRBV5-4 with TRBJ2-3; the match to TRBD2 covers 9 bases. The CDR3 runs to 17 residues. J lost 1 base, V lost 1 base, and 7 bases had no gene match. The germline V gene has CDR1 SGHNT and CDR2 YYREEE (reference sequence).

V is TRBV13 and J is TRBJ2-7; 10 nucleotides align to TRBD2. V shed 8 bases, J shed 2 bases, and the junction held 9 bases outside the gene matches. This CDR3 contains 15 residues. CDR1 is PRHDT, CDR2 FYEKMQ, per germline (reference sequence). CDR3 sequence reads: CASVPQSGGAYEQYF. The CDR3, as DNA: TGTGCCAGCGTCCCTCAGAGCGGGGGGGCCTACGAGCAGTACTTC.

The rearrangement links TRBV18 to TRBJ1-6; D is uncertain. Deletions cut 6 bases from V and 7 bases from J, with 13 bases between. Looked up from germline, CDR1 is KGHSH and CDR2 is LQKENI. The CDR3 runs 14 residues. CDR3 region: CASSPGGPNSPLHF. DNA of the CDR3: TGTGCCAGCTCCCCCGGCGGGCCGAATTCACCCCTCCACTTT.

The V and J genes are TRBV5-1 and TRBJ2-7; tentatively, D is TRBD1 (7 bases). The CDR3 length is 15 residues. In germline, CDR1 is SGHRS, CDR2 YFSETQ. Trimming took off 0 bases at V and 5 bases at J, with 15 bases between the two ends. CDR3 loop: CASSLARGDPNEQYF. In DNA form, the CDR3 reads TGCGCCAGCAGCTTGGCCAGGGGGGACCCCAACGAGCAGTACTTC.

V and J are TRBV6-1 and TRBJ2-5; 7 positions agree with TRBD1. CDR1 and CDR2 from the germline V gene are MNHNS and SASEGT. J lost 5 bases, V lost 4 bases, and 13 bases had no gene match. The CDR3 covers 16 residues. CDR3 residues: CASSGRQGSNRETQYF. The CDR3, as DNA: TGTGCCAGCAGTGGTAGACAGGGTAGTAATAGGGAGACCCAGTACTTC.

The chain recombines TRBV6-5 with TRBJ1-1; D may be TRBD1 (5 bases). Germline loops: CDR1 MNHEY, CDR2 SVGAGI. The CDR3 sequence is 14 residues long. Trimming took 5 bases from V and 5 from J, leaving 15 bases between them. Written as DNA, the CDR3 is TGTGCCAGCAGTGCCCTAGGGGCGCTTACTGAAGCTTTCTTT. This translates into CASSALGALTEAFF.

The V gene is TRBV6-5, the J gene TRBJ1-5, with TRBD1 matching 10 bases. The CDR3 extends over 13 amino acids. V shed 7 bases, J shed 6 bases, and the junction held 3 bases outside the gene matches. Germline CDR1 and CDR2: MNHEY and SVGAGI. The CDR3: CASTGTGVQPQHF. The CDR3 DNA follows: TGTGCCAGCACTGGGACAGGGGTTCAGCCCCAGCATTTT.

This chain links TRBV6-1 with TRBJ1-1; D uncertain. Germline V CDR1 and CDR2: MNHNS, SASEGT. Trimming shortened V by 0 bases and J by 1 base, and 6 bases separated the two germline ends. The CDR3 contains 14 residues. The CDR3, as DNA: TGTGCCAGCAGTGAAGCATACACGAACACTGAAGCTTTCTTT. It codes for CASSEAYTNTEAFF.

V gene TRBV7-9 combines with J gene TRBJ1-2, with D possibly matching TRBD1 (5 bases). Germline-derived CDR1 and CDR2 are SEHNR and FQNEAQ (reference sequence). This CDR3 is 13 amino acids long. V lost 3 bases and J lost 8, with 13 bases in between. The CDR3 is CASSFEGALGYTF. Here the CDR3 DNA reads TGTGCCAGCAGCTTTGAAGGGGCGTTAGGCTACACCTTC.

This clone was observed a single time. The chain links TRBV19 to TRBJ2-1; 9 positions agree with TRBD1. V trimming: 1 base; J trimming: 1 base; junction bases outside the gene matches: 5. Germline CDR1 LNHDA, CDR2 SQIVND (reference sequence). This CDR3 has 17 residues. DNA of the CDR3: TGTGCCAGTAGTATAGCTTGGACAGGGGTTTCCTACAATGAGCAGTTCTTC. Its protein product is CASSIAWTGVSYNEQFF. Combining the CDR3 with reference TRBV19 and TRBJ2-1 gives the whole variable domain DGGITQSPKYLFRKEGQNVTLSCEQNLNHDAMYWYRQDPGQGLRLIYYSQIVNDFQKGDIAEGYSVSREKKESFPLTVTSAQKNPTAFYLCASSIAWTGVSYNEQFFGPGTRLTVL.

J is TRBJ2-7 and V is TRBV5-6; weak D call: TRBD2 (5 bases). V lost 2 bases and J 5 bases, leaving 14 bases between the germline ends. Per germline, CDR1 SGHDT and CDR2 YYEEEE. The CDR3 is made up of 14 amino acids. The DNA of the CDR3 is TGTGCCAGCAGCTTAAGGCGGGCGCGGGACGAGCAGTACTTC. It translates to CASSLRRARDEQYF.

The V call is TRBV2, the J call TRBJ2-2; 7 positions match TRBD2. This CDR3 is 14 amino acids long. The germline gives CDR1 SNHLY, CDR2 FYNNEI. V was pared by 6 bases and J by 3 bases, with 4 bases of the junction left unmatched. The CDR3 sequence: CASRREGYTGELFF. The DNA for the CDR3 is TGTGCCAGCAGGAGGGAGGGGTACACCGGGGAGCTGTTTTTT.

The chain links TRBV11-3 to TRBJ2-1, with 7 bases that match TRBD1. V lost 2 bases and J lost 8; bases outside the gene matches: 3. Germline V gives CDR1 SGHNT, CDR2 YENEEA. The CDR3 contains 13 residues. In DNA, the CDR3 is TGTGCCAGCAGCTTAAAGGGGGCATATGAGCAGTTCTTC. It yields the protein CASSLKGAYEQFF.

The CDR3 loop is CAISTGQGIYNEQFF. For the CDR3, the DNA is TGTGCCATCAGTACGGGACAGGGGATATACAATGAGCAGTTCTTC. The rearrangement joins TRBV10-3 to TRBJ2-1; 10 bases agree with TRBD1. Trimming took 5 bases from V and 4 from J; bases not matched to a gene: 5. The CDR3 length is 15 residues. Germline-derived CDR1 and CDR2 are ENHRY and SYGVKD.

This clone has only a few counts. The V and J genes are TRBV2 and TRBJ1-2; maybe TRBD1 (5 bases). The germline V gene encodes CDR1 SNHLY and CDR2 FYNNEI. V shed 5 bases and J shed 5 bases, with 12 bases lying between them. There are 13 residues in the CDR3. CDR3 bases: TGTGCCAGCAGTACGGGACTGGAGTATGGCTACACCTTC. Protein product: CASSTGLEYGYTF. Combining the CDR3 with reference TRBV2 and TRBJ1-2 gives the whole variable domain EPEVTQTPSHQVTQMGQEVILRCVPISNHLYFYWYRQILGQKVEFLVSFYNNEISEKSEIFDDQFSVERPDGSNFTLKIRSTKLEDSAMYFCASSTGLEYGYTFGSGTRLTVV.

The genes are TRBV14 and TRBJ2-4, with D possibly TRBD1 on 6 matching bases. The germline V gene has CDR1 SGHDN and CDR2 FVKESK. This CDR3 is 13 amino acids long. V shed 1 base and J shed 6 bases, with 7 bases lying between them. For the CDR3, the DNA is TGTGCCAGCAGCCAAGTACAGGGAAACATTCAGTACTTC. Its protein is CASSQVQGNIQYF.

This clone was detected only a few times. The chain recombines TRBV27 with TRBJ1-6, with 7 bases that match TRBD1. J gave up 9 bases and V 5 bases, and 7 bases lay outside the gene matches. This CDR3 has 14 amino acids. The germline CDR1 and CDR2 sequences are MNHEY and SMNVEV (reference sequence). CDR3 loop: CASSPTGLGSPLHF. DNA for the CDR3: TGTGCCAGCAGTCCGACAGGGTTGGGTTCACCCCTCCACTTT.

J is TRBJ2-1 and V is TRBV4-1, with 8 bases lining up with TRBD2. CDR3 length equals 16 residues. V lost 0 bases and J lost 4; bases outside the gene matches: 5. Per the germline V gene, CDR1 is MGHRA and CDR2 is YSYEKL. The CDR3 nucleotides read TGCGCCAGCAGCCAAGATCCACTAGCGGATTACAATGAGCAGTTCTTC. Residues: CASSQDPLADYNEQFF.

The chain links TRBV6-5 to TRBJ2-7; the match to TRBD2 covers 7 bases. The CDR3 has 15 amino acids. CDR1 MNHEY and CDR2 SVGAGI come from the germline V gene. V was pared by 1 base and J by 3 bases, with 6 bases of the junction left unmatched. CDR3 residues: CASSYWGGSYYEQYF. CDR3 DNA sequence: TGTGCCAGCAGTTACTGGGGGGGATCGTACTACGAGCAGTACTTC.

This chain links TRBV29-1 with TRBJ1-2, with D unresolved. The germline CDR1 and CDR2 sequences are SQVTM and ANQGSEA. The germline V and J ends were trimmed by 4 bases and 0 bases, with 6 bases remaining between them. The CDR3 consists of 12 residues. The CDR3 nucleotides are TGCAGCGTTGGACAATCTAACTATGGCTACACCTTC. This sequence encodes CSVGQSNYGYTF.

The rearrangement uses TRBV27 and TRBJ2-7; D remains unclear. This CDR3 region has 14 residues. CDR1 and CDR2 from the germline V gene are MNHEY and SMNVEV (reference sequence). V gave up 3 bases and J gave up 0 bases, with 9 bases separating them. In DNA form, the CDR3 reads TGTGCCAGCAGTTTGGCCAGGACCTCCTACGAGCAGTACTTC. Translated: CASSLARTSYEQYF.

This rearrangement joins TRBV7-9 to TRBJ1-1; no clear D gene. V was shortened by 1 base and J by 0 bases, with 6 bases between the two germline ends. CDR3 length: 14 amino acids. Germline loops: CDR1 SEHNR, CDR2 FQNEAQ (reference sequence). In DNA form, the CDR3 reads TGTGCCAGCAGCTTAGACGGCATGAACACTGAAGCTTTCTTT. This translates into CASSLDGMNTEAFF.

This chain joins TRBV19 and TRBJ1-2; no firm D call. The CDR3 is made up of 12 amino acids. V was cut by 6 bases and J by 1 base, with 6 bases left in between. Germline V gene sequence: CDR1 LNHDA, CDR2 SQIVND (reference sequence). As DNA, the CDR3 is TGTGCCAGTAGCCTCTATAACTATGGCTACACCTTC. It encodes CASSLYNYGYTF.

The chain carries TRBV10-2 and TRBJ1-1; 7 bases fit TRBD1. Germline CDR1 and CDR2: WSHSY and SAAADI. CDR3 length equals 13 residues. V lost 9 bases to trimming and J lost 5 bases; unmatched junction nucleotides: 9. The CDR3 region is CASQGQEWTEAFF. The CDR3 coding sequence is TGCGCCAGTCAAGGACAGGAATGGACTGAAGCTTTCTTT.

The chain has TRBV27 and TRBJ1-1; D is undetermined. V was trimmed by 6 bases and J by 5 bases, leaving 13 bases between them. The CDR3 runs to 13 residues. CDR1 is MNHEY, CDR2 SMNVEV, per germline (reference sequence). CDR3 protein: CASSGPLVTEAFF. CDR3 in DNA: TGTGCCAGCAGCGGACCCCTCGTGACTGAAGCTTTCTTT.

Only one count was recorded for this clone. V is TRBV2 and J is TRBJ2-5; 7 nucleotides agree with TRBD2. V was clipped by 0 bases and J by 5 bases; unmatched bases: 9. This CDR3 comprises 16 residues. The germline CDR1 and CDR2 sequences are SNHLY and FYNNEI. CDR3 residues: CASSEALGGRAETQYF. In nucleotides, the CDR3 is TGTGCCAGCAGTGAAGCGCTTGGGGGGAGGGCCGAGACCCAGTACTTC.

The chain combines TRBV18 with TRBJ1-2; D call uncertain. The germline V gene has CDR1 KGHSH and CDR2 LQKENI. The CDR3 is 14 amino acids. Trimming removed 3 bases at V and 3 bases at J, with 11 bases between. The CDR3 spells CASSPQPKDYGYTF. The CDR3 DNA is TGTGCCAGCTCACCCCAGCCCAAAGACTATGGCTACACCTTC. Drawing the rest from reference TRBV18 and TRBJ1-2, the complete variable domain is NAGVMQNPRHLVRRRGQEARLRCSPMKGHSHVYWYRQLPEEGLKFMVYLQKENIIDESGMPKERFSAEFPKEGPSILRIQQVVRGDSAAYFCASSPQPKDYGYTFGSGTRLTVV.

The V and J genes are TRBV11-2 and TRBJ2-2, with TRBD1 matching over 10 bases. The length of the CDR3 is 15 residues. Germline V gene data show CDR1 as SGHAT and CDR2 as FQNNGV. The trim removed 5 bases at V and 2 bases at J, leaving 2 bases unmatched. The CDR3 coding sequence is TGTGCCAGCAGCCGACAGGGGGCCAACACCGGGGAGCTGTTTTTT. Translating it yields CASSRQGANTGELFF.

The V call is TRBV5-4, the J call TRBJ2-1; TRBD2 agrees at 11 bases. The junction had 1 base not matched to a gene; V was cut back by 1 base and J by 4 bases. The CDR3 is made up of 15 amino acids. CDR1 and CDR2 from the germline V gene are SGHNT and YYREEE (reference sequence). CDR3 coding DNA: TGTGCCAGCAGCTTGCCTAGCGGGGGGTACAATGAGCAGTTCTTC. Amino acids: CASSLPSGGYNEQFF.

In the case of this clone: This specimen includes other DNA sequences encoding the same CDR3. The V call is TRBV7-2, the J call TRBJ1-5; tentative D call: TRBD1 (5 bases). Germline CDR1 is SGHTA and CDR2 is FQGNSA. The CDR3 contains 13 residues. Trimming shortened V by 8 bases and J by 5 bases, and 13 bases separated the two germline ends. CDR3 in amino acids: CASSIRGDQPQHF. The CDR3, as DNA: TGTGCCAGCTCGATAAGGGGCGATCAGCCCCAGCATTTT.

This clone was recorded only once. This chain links TRBV29-1 with TRBJ1-1, with D hard to call. Germline CDR1 and CDR2: SQVTM and ANQGSEA. The CDR3 spans 13 residues. Trimming shortened V by 2 bases and J by 1 base, and 8 bases separated the two germline ends. CDR3 in amino acids: CSVEIRQNTEAFF. Written as DNA, the CDR3 is TGCAGCGTTGAAATCCGACAGAACACTGAAGCTTTCTTT.